This is a list of T cell receptor beta chains from one sample in a study of response to subunit inactivated influenza vaccine. TCRdb re-analysed the RT-PCR reads in MiXCR, keeping a single row per CDR3 protein. The sample has about 190,000 distinct CDR3 sequences; about an eighth are singletons. Sample: CD8+ T cells sorted from PBMCs, taken around 5 days after vaccination. These receptor sequences come from a man in his fifties or sixties who received an inactivated influenza vaccine. CDR3s include the opening cysteine and the closing phenylalanine or tryptophan. The D gene is left open where the match is weak. Some rows have no size entry. The others give once, few or many, or a class for an expanded clone.

.,TRBV11-2,.,TRBJ2-7,CASSLGPNLGHYEQYF,TGTGCCAGCAGCCTAGGGCCCAATCTCGGTCATTACGAGCAGTACTTC
.,TRBV10-3,many,TRBJ2-5,CAITEGGGGQETQYF,TGTGCCATCACCGAAGGTGGGGGTGGGCAAGAGACCCAGTACTTC
.,TRBV4-2,few,TRBJ1-4,CASSQDRGEKLFF,TGTGCCAGCAGCCAAGACAGGGGTGAAAAACTGTTTTTT
.,TRBV6-2/TRBV6-3,.,TRBJ2-3,CASSFGLSSTDTQYF,TGTGCCAGCAGTTTCGGACTGTCTAGCACAGATACGCAGTATTTT
.,TRBV5-1,.,TRBJ2-3,CASSFGPQEERIYADTQYF,TGCGCCAGCAGCTTTGGGCCCCAGGAGGAGCGGATTTATGCAGATACGCAGTATTTT
.,TRBV7-9,many,TRBJ2-5,CASSLARGQETQYF,TGTGCCAGCAGCTTAGCCAGGGGCCAAGAGACCCAGTACTTC
TRBD2,TRBV5-1,.,TRBJ2-1,CASSLGLAGDLSYNEQFF,TGCGCCAGCAGCTTGGGGCTAGCGGGGGACTTATCCTACAATGAGCAGTTCTTC
.,TRBV6-5,.,TRBJ2-1,CASGRGYNEQFF,TGTGCCTCCGGACGGGGGTACAATGAGCAGTTCTTC
TRBD2,TRBV11-2,.,TRBJ2-7,CASSLDASGESYEQYF,TGTGCCAGCAGCTTAGATGCTAGCGGGGAGTCCTACGAGCAGTACTTC
.,TRBV5-6,many,TRBJ2-2,CASSLSQNTGELFF,TGTGCCAGCAGCTTGAGTCAGAACACCGGGGAGCTGTTTTTT
TRBD2,TRBV19,.,TRBJ2-7,CASSIDFSGRYEQYF,TGTGCCAGTAGTATAGATTTTAGCGGGAGGTACGAGCAGTACTTC
.,TRBV27,.,TRBJ2-3,CASSRPGNTDTQYF,TGTGCCAGCAGTAGACCGGGGAACACAGATACGCAGTATTTT
TRBD1,TRBV6-1,few,TRBJ2-1,CASIAGTGLYNEQFF,TGTGCCAGCATAGCCGGGACAGGGCTATACAATGAGCAGTTCTTC